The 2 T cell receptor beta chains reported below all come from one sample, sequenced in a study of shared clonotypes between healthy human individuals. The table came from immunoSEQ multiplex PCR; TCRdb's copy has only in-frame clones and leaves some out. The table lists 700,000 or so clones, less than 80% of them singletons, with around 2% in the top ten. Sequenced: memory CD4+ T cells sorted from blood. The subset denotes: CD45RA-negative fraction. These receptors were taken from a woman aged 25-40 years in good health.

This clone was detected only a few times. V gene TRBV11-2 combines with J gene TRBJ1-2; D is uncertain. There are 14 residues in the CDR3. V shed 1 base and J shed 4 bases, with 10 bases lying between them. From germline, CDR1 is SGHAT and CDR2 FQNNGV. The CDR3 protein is CASSLVLSPYGYTF. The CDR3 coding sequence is TGTGCCAGCAGCTTAGTTTTGAGCCCCTATGGCTACACCTTC.

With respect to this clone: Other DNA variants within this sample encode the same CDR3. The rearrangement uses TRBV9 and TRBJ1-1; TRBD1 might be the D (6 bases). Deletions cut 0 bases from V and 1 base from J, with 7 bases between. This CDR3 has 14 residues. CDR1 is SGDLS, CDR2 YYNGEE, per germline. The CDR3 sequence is CASSVGGPNTEAFF. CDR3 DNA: TGTGCCAGCAGCGTAGGGGGGCCGAACACTGAAGCTTTCTTT. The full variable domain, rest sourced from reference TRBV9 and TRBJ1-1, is DSGVTQTPKHLITATGQRVTLRCSPRSGDLSVYWYQQSLDQGLQFLIQYYNGEERAKGNILERFSAQQFPDLHSELNLSSLELGDSALYFCASSVGGPNTEAFFGQGTRLTVV.